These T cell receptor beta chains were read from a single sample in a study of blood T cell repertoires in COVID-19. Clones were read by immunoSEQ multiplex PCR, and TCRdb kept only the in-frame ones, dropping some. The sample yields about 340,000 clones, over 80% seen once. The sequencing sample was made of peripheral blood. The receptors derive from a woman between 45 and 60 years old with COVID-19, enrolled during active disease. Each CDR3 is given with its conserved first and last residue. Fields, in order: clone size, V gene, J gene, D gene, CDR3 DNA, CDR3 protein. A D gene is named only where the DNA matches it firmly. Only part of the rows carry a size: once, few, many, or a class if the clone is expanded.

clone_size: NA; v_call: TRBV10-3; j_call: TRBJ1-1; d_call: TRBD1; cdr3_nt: TGTGCCATCAGGGGGACAGATCACAACACTGAAGCTTTCTTT; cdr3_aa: CAIRGTDHNTEAFF
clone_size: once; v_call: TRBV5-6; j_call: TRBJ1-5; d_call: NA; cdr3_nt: TGTGCCAGCAGCTTGCAGGGTTATAGCAATCAGCCCCAGCATTTT; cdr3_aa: CASSLQGYSNQPQHF
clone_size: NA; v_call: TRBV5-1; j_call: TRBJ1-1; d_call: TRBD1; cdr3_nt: TGCGCCAGCAGCTTGGACAGGGGCGCGGGTGCTTTCTTT; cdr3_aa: CASSLDRGAGAFF
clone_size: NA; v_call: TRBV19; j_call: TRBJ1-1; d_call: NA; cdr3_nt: TGTGCCAGTAGTTACCGGGGGGTGAACACTGAAGCTTTCTTT; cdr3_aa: CASSYRGVNTEAFF
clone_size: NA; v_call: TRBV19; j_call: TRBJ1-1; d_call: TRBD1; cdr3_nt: TGTGCCAGTAGCCCCACTCGGGACAGGGGGCGATACACTGAAGCTTTCTTT; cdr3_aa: CASSPTRDRGRYTEAFF
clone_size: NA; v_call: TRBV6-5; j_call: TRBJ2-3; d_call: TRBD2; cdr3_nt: TGTGCCAGCAGTAGACTAGCGGGAGACACAGATACGCAGTATTTT; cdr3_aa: CASSRLAGDTDTQYF
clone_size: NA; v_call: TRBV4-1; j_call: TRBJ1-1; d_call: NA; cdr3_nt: TGCGCCAGCAGCCCTACTACAACAGGTCAGAACACTGAAGCTTTCTTT; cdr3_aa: CASSPTTTGQNTEAFF
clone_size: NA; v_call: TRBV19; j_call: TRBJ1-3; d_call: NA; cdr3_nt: TGTGCCAGTAGTAGGAGGGACTCTGGAAACACCATATATTTT; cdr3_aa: CASSRRDSGNTIYF
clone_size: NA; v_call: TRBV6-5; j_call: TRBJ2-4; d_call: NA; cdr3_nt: TGTGCCAGCAGCTCAGCGGTACGATTCAAAAACATTCAGTACTTC; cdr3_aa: CASSSAVRFKNIQYF
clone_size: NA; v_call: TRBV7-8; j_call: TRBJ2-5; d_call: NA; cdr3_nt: TGTGCCAGCAGCTTAGTAAATTGGAGGGGTCAAGAGACCCAGTACTTC; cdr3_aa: CASSLVNWRGQETQYF
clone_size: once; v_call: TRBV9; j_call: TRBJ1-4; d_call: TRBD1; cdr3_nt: TGTGCCAGCAGCGCCCAGACAGGGGGGGAGCGAGAAAAACTGTTTTTT; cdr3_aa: CASSAQTGGEREKLFF
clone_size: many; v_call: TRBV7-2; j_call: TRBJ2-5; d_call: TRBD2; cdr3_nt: TGTGCCAGCAGCTCGTCGGCGGGGGTAATGGCCCAGTACTTC; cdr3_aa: CASSSSAGVMAQYF
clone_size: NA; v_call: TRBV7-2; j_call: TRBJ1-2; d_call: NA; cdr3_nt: TGTGCCAGCAGCTTCATTCCATATGGCTACACCTTC; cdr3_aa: CASSFIPYGYTF
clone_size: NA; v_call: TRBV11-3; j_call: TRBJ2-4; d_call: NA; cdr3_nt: TGTGCCAGCAGCTCTTCGGGAGCCAAAAACATTCAGTACTTC; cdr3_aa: CASSSSGAKNIQYF
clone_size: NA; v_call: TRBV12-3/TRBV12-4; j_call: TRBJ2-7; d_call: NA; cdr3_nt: TGTGCCAGCATAGACAGAAACTACGAGCAGTACTTC; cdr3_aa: CASIDRNYEQYF
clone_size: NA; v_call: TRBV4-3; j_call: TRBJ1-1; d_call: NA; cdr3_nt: TGCGCCAGCAGCCACCCCGGGGGGGGAACTGAAGCTTTCTTT; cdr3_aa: CASSHPGGGTEAFF
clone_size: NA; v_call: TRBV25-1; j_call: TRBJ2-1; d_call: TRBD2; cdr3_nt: TGTGCCAGCAGCGCCCACGGGGCTAGCGGGGTATACAATGAGCAGTTCTTC; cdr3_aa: CASSAHGASGVYNEQFF
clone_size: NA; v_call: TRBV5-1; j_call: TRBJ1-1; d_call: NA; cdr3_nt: TGCGCCAGCAGCTTGTTTATGAACACTGAAGCTTTCTTT; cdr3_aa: CASSLFMNTEAFF
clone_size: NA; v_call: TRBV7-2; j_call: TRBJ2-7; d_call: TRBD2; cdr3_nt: TGTGCCAGCAGCTTAAGTAGCGGGAGTCTCTACGAGCAGTACTTC; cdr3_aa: CASSLSSGSLYEQYF
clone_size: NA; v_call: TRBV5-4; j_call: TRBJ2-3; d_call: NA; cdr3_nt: TGTGCCAGCAGCTGGGAGGCGTGGGATACGCAGTATTTT; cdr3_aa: CASSWEAWDTQYF
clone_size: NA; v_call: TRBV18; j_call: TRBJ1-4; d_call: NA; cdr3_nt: TGTGCCAGCTCACCACCGTCGATCGGGGAAAAACTGTTTTTT; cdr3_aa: CASSPPSIGEKLFF
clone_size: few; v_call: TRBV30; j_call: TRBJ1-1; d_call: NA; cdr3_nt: TGTGCCTGGAGTGTACGGGGACAAAGGGCTTTCTTT; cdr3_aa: CAWSVRGQRAFF
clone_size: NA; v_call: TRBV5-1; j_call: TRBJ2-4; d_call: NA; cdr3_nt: TGCGCCAGCAGCTTGGCCGGACTAATGGCCAAAAACATTCAGTACTTC; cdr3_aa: CASSLAGLMAKNIQYF
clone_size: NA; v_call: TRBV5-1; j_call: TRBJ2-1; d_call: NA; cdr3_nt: TGCGCCAGCAGCTTGGTATGGGCAATAGGCGGGAATAACTACAATGAGCAGTTCTTC; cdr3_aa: CASSLVWAIGGNNYNEQFF
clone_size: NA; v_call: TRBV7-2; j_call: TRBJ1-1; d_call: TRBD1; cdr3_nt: TGTGCCACCCTAAGGGACAGGGGGGACACTGAAGCTTTCTTT; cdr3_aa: CATLRDRGDTEAFF
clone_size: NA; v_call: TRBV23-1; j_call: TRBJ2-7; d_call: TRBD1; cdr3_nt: TGCGCCAGCAGTCAATCGGACGACGGACAGGTCCTCTACGAGCAGTACTTC; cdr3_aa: CASSQSDDGQVLYEQYF
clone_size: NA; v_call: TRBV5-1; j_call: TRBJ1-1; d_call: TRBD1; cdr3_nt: TGCGCCAGCAGCCCGGACAGGGGAATTTTTGCAGGAGCTTTCTTT; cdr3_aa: CASSPDRGIFAGAFF
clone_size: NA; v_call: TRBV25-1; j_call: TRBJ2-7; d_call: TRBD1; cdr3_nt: TGTGCCAGCAGTACGCGGGACAGGGTCTCCTACGAGCAGTACTTC; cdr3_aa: CASSTRDRVSYEQYF
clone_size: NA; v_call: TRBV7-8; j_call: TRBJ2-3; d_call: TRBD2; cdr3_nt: TGTGCCAGCAGCTTACCCACCAGCGGGAGAATCACAGATACGCAGTATTTT; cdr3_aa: CASSLPTSGRITDTQYF
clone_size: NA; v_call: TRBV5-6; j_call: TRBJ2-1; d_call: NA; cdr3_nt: TGTGCCAGCAGCTTCGTGCGGGTGAATGAGCAGTTCTTC; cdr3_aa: CASSFVRVNEQFF
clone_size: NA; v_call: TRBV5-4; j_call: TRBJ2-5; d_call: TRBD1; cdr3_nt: TGTGCCAGCAGCAGGACAGGAAACAAGGGAGAGACCCAGTACTTC; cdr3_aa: CASSRTGNKGETQYF
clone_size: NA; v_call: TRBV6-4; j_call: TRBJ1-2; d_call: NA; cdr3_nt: TGTGCCAGCAGGCCGGGAGTAAGCTATGGCTACACCTTC; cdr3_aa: CASRPGVSYGYTF